These 17 T cell receptor beta chains originate from one sample sequenced in a study of control samples from healthy donors and cancer patients (dated by TCRdb to 2019 to 2021). Libraries were built with the immunoSEQ multiplex PCR assay. The immuneACCESS repertoire file appears here via TCRdb, limited to in-frame rearrangements. These files lack a portion of the clones; in checked studies, under half of the deficit traces to unresolved V genes, and the cause of the others is not known. Across this sample there are about 120,000 clones, with approximately 92% seen only once. Around 1.2% of the sample goes to the ten largest clones. Sequencing input: PBMCs. The receptors were gathered from a woman in her forties or fifties with colorectal cancer.

The chain carries TRBV10-3 and TRBJ2-1; the match to TRBD2 covers 10 bases. The CDR3 loop spans 15 amino acids. Unmatched junction bases numbered 4, after V lost 4 bases and J lost 4 bases. Germline assignment: CDR1 ENHRY and CDR2 SYGVKD. The CDR3 spells CAISATSGEYNEQFF. The CDR3 nucleotides are TGTGCCATCAGTGCAACTAGCGGGGAGTACAATGAGCAGTTCTTC.

The rearrangement links TRBV30 to TRBJ2-5, with D perhaps being TRBD1 or TRBD2 (5 bases each). Germline V gene sequence: CDR1 GTSNPN, CDR2 SVGIG (reference sequence). Trimming shortened V by 0 bases and J by 4 bases, and 12 bases separated the two germline ends. This CDR3 spans 14 amino acids. The CDR3 protein is CAWSVGGLGETQYF. As DNA, the CDR3 is TGTGCCTGGAGTGTTGGGGGTCTTGGAGAGACCCAGTACTTC. The whole variable domain, filled in from reference TRBV30 and TRBJ2-5, reads SQTIHQWPATLVQPVGSPLSLECTVEGTSNPNLYWYRQAAGRGLQLLFYSVGIGQISSEVPQNLSASRPQDRQFILSSKKLLLSDSGFYLCAWSVGGLGETQYFGPGTRLLVL.

CDR3 residues: CASSVVAGGDNEQFF. DNA for the CDR3: TGTGCCAGCAGCGTAGTAGCGGGTGGGGACAATGAGCAGTTCTTC. This chain uses TRBV9 with TRBJ2-1; 7 bases map to TRBD2. This CDR3 region has 15 residues. Germline V CDR1 and CDR2: SGDLS, YYNGEE. With 0 bases clipped from V and 5 bases from J, the junction kept 5 bases outside the gene matches.

This clone was seen just once. The chain couples TRBV19 to TRBJ2-1; D possibly corresponds to TRBD2 (6 bases). Trimming shortened V by 4 bases and J by 2 bases, and 12 bases separated the two germline ends. This CDR3 contains 15 residues. The germline gives CDR1 LNHDA, CDR2 SQIVND (reference sequence). The CDR3 coding sequence is TGTGCCAGTAGTACCGGGACTGCCACCTACAATGAGCAGTTCTTC. Translating it yields CASSTGTATYNEQFF.

The chain uses TRBV13 and TRBJ1-6; the match to TRBD1 covers 11 bases. CDR1 is PRHDT, CDR2 FYEKMQ, per germline (reference sequence). The CDR3 has 16 residues. The J segment lost 8 bases and the V segment lost 4 bases, leaving 7 bases of the junction unmatched. CDR3 residues: CASSSARGQGDSPLHF. The CDR3 DNA reads TGTGCCAGCAGCTCTGCCCGGGGACAGGGGGATTCACCCCTCCACTTT.

The rearrangement links TRBV15 to TRBJ1-1; the D is unclear. The ends were cut back, 8 bases at V and 3 bases at J, with 13 bases in the middle. From germline, CDR1 is LNHNV and CDR2 YYDKDF (reference sequence). The CDR3 length is 13 residues. The CDR3 here is CATLEGDHTEAFF. In DNA form, the CDR3 reads TGTGCCACCCTGGAGGGTGATCACACTGAAGCTTTCTTT.

The V gene is TRBV7-9, the J gene TRBJ1-2; D remains unclear. The CDR3 is made up of 14 amino acids. The germline V and J ends were trimmed by 1 base and 8 bases, with 14 bases remaining between them. Germline CDR1 and CDR2: SEHNR and FQNEAQ (reference sequence). In DNA form, the CDR3 reads TGTGCCAGCAGCTTAGAGGGAATACCTATGGGCTACACCTTC. It translates to CASSLEGIPMGYTF.

The chain links TRBV27 to TRBJ2-2; D is uncertain. The CDR3 spans 13 residues. V lost 6 bases and J 6 bases, leaving 11 bases between the germline ends. CDR1 and CDR2 (germline): MNHEY, SMNVEV (reference sequence). The DNA for the CDR3 is TGTGCCAGCAGACCCCTAGTAGCCGGGGAGCTGTTTTTT. Its translation is CASRPLVAGELFF.

CDR3 loop: CASISGEGGSGYTF. The CDR3 DNA reads TGTGCCAGCATTAGTGGGGAAGGGGGCTCTGGCTACACCTTC. The chain uses TRBV6-5 and TRBJ1-2, with TRBD1 identical over 7 bases. The CDR3 covers 14 residues. Germline lookup yields CDR1 MNHEY and CDR2 SVGAGI. V lost 7 bases and J lost 7; bases outside the gene matches: 12.

The chain links TRBV3-1 (or the pseudogene TRBV3-2) to TRBJ2-7; TRBD2 matches at 12 bases. J gave up 1 base and V 3 bases, and 1 base lay outside the gene matches. This CDR3 is built from 15 residues. Germline CDR1 LGHDT, CDR2 YNNKEL (reference sequence). CDR3 DNA sequence: TGTGCCAGCAGCCAGCTAGCGGGAGGGTCCTACGAGCAGTACTTC. Protein: CASSQLAGGSYEQYF.

The chain has TRBV7-9 and TRBJ2-1; D is ambiguous. CDR3 size: 15 residues. The V gene lost 5 bases and the J gene lost 0 bases, with 11 bases spanning the gap. The germline V gene has CDR1 SEHNR and CDR2 FQNEAQ (reference sequence). As DNA, the CDR3 is TGTGCCAGCAGCCCCACACTAAGCTCCTACAATGAGCAGTTCTTC. This gives the protein CASSPTLSSYNEQFF. Filled out from reference TRBV7-9 and TRBJ2-1, the complete variable domain reads DTGVSQNPRHKITKRGQNVTFRCDPISEHNRLYWYRQTLGQGPEFLTYFQNEAQLEKSRLLSDRFSAERPKGSFSTLEIQRTEQGDSAMYLCASSPTLSSYNEQFFGPGTRLTVL.

This chain joins TRBV28 and TRBJ1-5, with a possible D match to TRBD1 (6 bases). This CDR3 has 16 residues. The V gene's germline CDR1 is MDHEN and CDR2 SYDVKM. The V end was cut by 7 bases, the J end by 0 bases, with 16 bases between. The CDR3 spells CASNPGQTSSNQPQHF. CDR3 nucleotides: TGTGCCAGCAACCCCGGACAGACCAGTAGCAATCAGCCCCAGCATTTT.

The chain has TRBV27 and TRBJ1-1; possibly TRBD1 for D (6 bases). The CDR3 length is 13 residues. Trimming stripped 6 bases from V and 10 bases from J, with 18 bases between. CDR1 and CDR2 from the germline V gene are MNHEY and SMNVEV (reference sequence). The CDR3 protein is CASRDPTGSRAFF. CDR3 coding DNA: TGTGCCAGCAGGGACCCGACAGGATCAAGAGCTTTCTTT.

The chain employs TRBV15 and TRBJ1-5; possible D gene TRBD1, 6 bases. The CDR3 sequence is 16 residues long. From germline, CDR1 is LNHNV and CDR2 YYDKDF (reference sequence). V lost 1 base and J 4 bases, leaving 14 bases between the germline ends. CDR3 in DNA: TGTGCCACCAGCAGAGCGACCAACAGGGCGAATCAGCCCCAGCATTTT. Amino acid sequence: CATSRATNRANQPQHF.

The chain carries TRBV30 and TRBJ1-1; the D gene is possibly TRBD1 (5 bases). V lost 4 bases and J 6 bases, leaving 12 bases between the germline ends. CDR1 and CDR2 (germline): GTSNPN, SVGIG (reference sequence). The CDR3 totals 12 residues. The chain's CDR3 is CAWKRTLAEAFF. CDR3 DNA sequence: TGTGCCTGGAAAAGGACATTGGCTGAAGCTTTCTTT. Full variable domain (rest looked up from reference TRBV30 and TRBJ1-1): SQTIHQWPATLVQPVGSPLSLECTVEGTSNPNLYWYRQAAGRGLQLLFYSVGIGQISSEVPQNLSASRPQDRQFILSSKKLLLSDSGFYLCAWKRTLAEAFFGQGTRLTVV.

This clone was found once. The V gene is TRBV6-1, the J gene TRBJ2-7; D is uncertain. This CDR3 has 11 amino acids. Germline V CDR1 and CDR2: MNHNS, SASEGT. Trimming removed 3 bases from V and 3 bases from J, with 3 bases in between. Written as DNA, the CDR3 is TGTGCCAGCAGTGATTACTACGAGCAGTACTTC. It specifies CASSDYYEQYF.

In DNA, the CDR3 is TGCGCCAGCAGCCCTGACAGGGGCCATCAGCCCCAGCATTTT. This encodes CASSPDRGHQPQHF. V usage is TRBV5-1 and J usage is TRBJ1-5, with 8 bases fitting TRBD1. Germline values: CDR1 SGHRS, CDR2 YFSETQ. The CDR3 is 14 residues long. V gave up 4 bases and J gave up 5 bases; unmatched junction bases: 5.